This T cell receptor (beta chain) came from a study of shared clonotypes between healthy human individuals. Germline-derived CDR1 and CDR2 are GTSNPN and SVGIG (reference sequence). J lost 4 bases, V lost 1 base, and 12 bases had no gene match. The CDR3 extends over 16 amino acids. For every subset, genomic DNA was evenly distributed across several immunoSEQ plates. Some 28,000 T cell genomes (roughly 300 ng DNA) went into each PBMC replicate. Method: immunoSEQ multiplex PCR; TCRdb's copy keeps in-frame clones and lacks some. There are about 490,000 clones in the sample; around 85% occur only once, and 9.5% to 15% lies in the top ten.

Material: PBMCs. This TCR derives from a woman aged 40 to 55 in good health. Some clones in this sample may be carry-over from other donors' samples. This sequence joins TRBV30 and TRBJ2-7; TRBD2 matches at 8 bases. The CDR3 sequence is CAWSGGGRTGGYEQYF. The CDR3 DNA is TGTGCCTGGAGTGGCGGGGGGCGAACTGGAGGTTACGAGCAGTACTTC.